This TCR beta chain stems from a study of human T cells and chemical hapten exposure. About the research overall: Cases of alopecia areata, totalis or universalis occurred in a predominantly female patient group. Study-wide results and limits: Alopecia was present in the donors, so their immune response may differ from healthy people's. TCRs whose frequency exceeded 1 in 1000 remained the same following DPC sensitization.

Each CDR3 protein is one row after TCRdb ran MiXCR on the RACE reads. The table shows tens of thousands of distinct CDR3 sequences, with more than 10% occurring only once. Time point meaning: patch test 3, about 24 weeks after DPC sensitization. As for treatment: therapeutic diphenylcyclopropenone sensitization with weekly scalp DPC. Total RNA came from unfractionated whole blood. CDR3 length: 14 amino acids. Of note for this clonotype: The antigen remains unidentified. With a much larger clone just one base away, this may be a read error.

The sample was whole blood, taken in connection with sensitization to the hapten diphenylcyclopropenone (DPC). The sequence was collected from a woman aged 50 to 60 with alopecia areata. Some clones in this sample may be carry-over from other donors' samples. V and J are TRBV12-3 or TRBV12-4 and TRBJ2-5; 8 bases are shared with TRBD2. CDR3 amino acids: CARSREGRQETQYF. DNA of the CDR3: TGTGCCCGCAGTCGGGAGGGACGGCAAGAGACCCAGTACTTC.